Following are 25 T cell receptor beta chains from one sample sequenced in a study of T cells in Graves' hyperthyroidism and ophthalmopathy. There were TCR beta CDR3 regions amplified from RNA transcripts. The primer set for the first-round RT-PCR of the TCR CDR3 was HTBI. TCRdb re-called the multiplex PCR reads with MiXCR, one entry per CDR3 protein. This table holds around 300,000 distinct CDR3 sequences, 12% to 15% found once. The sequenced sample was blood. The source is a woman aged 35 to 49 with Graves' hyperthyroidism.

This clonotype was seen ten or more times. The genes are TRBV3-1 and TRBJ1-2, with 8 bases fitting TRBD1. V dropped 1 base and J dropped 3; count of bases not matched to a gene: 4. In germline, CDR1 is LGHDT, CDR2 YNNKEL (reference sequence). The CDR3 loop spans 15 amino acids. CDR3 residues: CASSQADRGDYGYTF. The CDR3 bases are TGTGCCAGCAGCCAAGCCGACAGGGGTGACTATGGCTACACCTTC.

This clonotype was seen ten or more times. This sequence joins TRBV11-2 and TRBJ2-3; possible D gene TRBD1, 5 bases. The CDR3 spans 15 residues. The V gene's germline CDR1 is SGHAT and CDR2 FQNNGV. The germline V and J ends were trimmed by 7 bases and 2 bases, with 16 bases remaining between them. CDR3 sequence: CASTGAGPFTDTQYF. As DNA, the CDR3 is TGTGCCAGCACAGGCGCAGGGCCATTCACAGATACGCAGTATTTT.

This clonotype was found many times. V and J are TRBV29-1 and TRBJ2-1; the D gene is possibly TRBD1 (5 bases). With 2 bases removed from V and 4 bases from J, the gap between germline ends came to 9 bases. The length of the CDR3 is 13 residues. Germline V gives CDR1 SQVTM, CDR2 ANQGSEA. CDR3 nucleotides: TGCAGCGTTGAATTGGACAATTACAATGAGCAGTTCTTC. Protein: CSVELDNYNEQFF.

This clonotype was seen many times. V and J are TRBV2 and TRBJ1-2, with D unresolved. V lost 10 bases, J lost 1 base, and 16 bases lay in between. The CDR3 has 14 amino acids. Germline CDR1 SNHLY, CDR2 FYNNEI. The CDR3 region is CANHLSVDNYGYTF. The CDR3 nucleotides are TGTGCCAACCACCTGTCCGTAGATAACTATGGCTACACCTTC.

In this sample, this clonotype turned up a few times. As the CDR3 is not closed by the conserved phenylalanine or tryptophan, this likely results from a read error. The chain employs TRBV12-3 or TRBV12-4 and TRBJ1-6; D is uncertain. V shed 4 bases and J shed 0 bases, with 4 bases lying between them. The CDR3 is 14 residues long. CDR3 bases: TGTGCCAGCAGTTCAAGCTCCTATAATTCACCCCTCCACCTT. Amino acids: CASSSSSYNSPLHL.

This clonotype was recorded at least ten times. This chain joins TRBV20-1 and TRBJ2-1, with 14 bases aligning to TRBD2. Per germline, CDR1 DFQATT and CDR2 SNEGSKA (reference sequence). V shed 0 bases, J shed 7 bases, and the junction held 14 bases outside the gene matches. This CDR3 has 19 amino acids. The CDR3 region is CSARDRLAGGPAKRNEQFF. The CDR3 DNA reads TGCAGTGCTAGAGACCGACTAGCGGGAGGGCCAGCAAAAAGGAATGAGCAGTTCTTC.

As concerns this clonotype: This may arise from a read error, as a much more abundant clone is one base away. CDR3 amino acids: CARSEATPSGNTIYF. For the CDR3, the DNA is TGTGCCAGAAGTGAAGCGACACCCTCTGGAAACACCATATATTTT. The V and J genes are TRBV2 and TRBJ1-3; D is unresolved. The CDR3 is made up of 15 amino acids. CDR1 and CDR2 from the germline V gene are SNHLY and FYNNEI.

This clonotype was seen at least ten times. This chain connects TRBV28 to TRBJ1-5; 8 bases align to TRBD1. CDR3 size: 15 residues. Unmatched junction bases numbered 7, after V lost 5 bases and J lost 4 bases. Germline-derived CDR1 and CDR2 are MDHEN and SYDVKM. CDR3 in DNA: TGTGCCAGCAGTCCGCCCACAGGGGGTAATCAGCCCCAGCATTTT. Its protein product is CASSPPTGGNQPQHF.

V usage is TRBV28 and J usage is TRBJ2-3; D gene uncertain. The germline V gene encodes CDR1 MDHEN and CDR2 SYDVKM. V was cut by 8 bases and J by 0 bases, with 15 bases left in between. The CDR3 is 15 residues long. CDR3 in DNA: TGTGCCAGCGGTGGGCCTCGAACTAGCACAGATACGCAGTATTTT. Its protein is CASGGPRTSTDTQYF. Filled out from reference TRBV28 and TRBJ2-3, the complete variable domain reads DVKVTQSSRYLVKRTGEKVFLECVQDMDHENMFWYRQDPGLGLRLIYFSYDVKMKEKGDIPEGYSVSREKKERFSLILESASTNQTSMYLCASGGPRTSTDTQYFGPGTRLTVL.

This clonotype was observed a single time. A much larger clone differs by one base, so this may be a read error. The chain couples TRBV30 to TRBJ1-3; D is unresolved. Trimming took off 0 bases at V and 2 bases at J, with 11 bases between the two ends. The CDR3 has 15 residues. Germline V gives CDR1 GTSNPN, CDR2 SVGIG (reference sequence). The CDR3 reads CAWSVSRNAGNTIYF. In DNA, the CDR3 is TGTGCCTGGAGTGTAAGCCGGAACGCTGGAAACACCATATATTTT.

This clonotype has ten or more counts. The CDR3 loop reads CASGEGGPGANVLTF. In DNA form, the CDR3 reads TGTGCCAGCGGGGAAGGGGGCCCTGGGGCCAACGTCCTGACTTTC. The rearrangement uses TRBV2 and TRBJ2-6; 7 bases agree with TRBD1. The ends lost 8 bases at V and 2 bases at J; junction bases unmatched: 6. This CDR3 spans 15 amino acids. Germline loops: CDR1 SNHLY, CDR2 FYNNEI.

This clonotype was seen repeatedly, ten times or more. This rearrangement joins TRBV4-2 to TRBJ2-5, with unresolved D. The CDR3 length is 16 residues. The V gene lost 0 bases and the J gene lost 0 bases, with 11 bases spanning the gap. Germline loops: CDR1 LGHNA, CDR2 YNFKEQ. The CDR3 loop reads CASSQDSSVNQETQYF. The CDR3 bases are TGTGCCAGCAGCCAAGATTCCTCGGTAAACCAAGAGACCCAGTACTTC.

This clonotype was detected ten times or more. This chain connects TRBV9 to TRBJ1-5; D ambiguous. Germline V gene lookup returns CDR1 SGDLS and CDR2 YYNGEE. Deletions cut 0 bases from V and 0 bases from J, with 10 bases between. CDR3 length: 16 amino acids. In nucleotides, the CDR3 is TGTGCCAGCAGCGTAGATCCGGACGGTAGCAATCAGCCCCAGCATTTT. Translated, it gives CASSVDPDGSNQPQHF.

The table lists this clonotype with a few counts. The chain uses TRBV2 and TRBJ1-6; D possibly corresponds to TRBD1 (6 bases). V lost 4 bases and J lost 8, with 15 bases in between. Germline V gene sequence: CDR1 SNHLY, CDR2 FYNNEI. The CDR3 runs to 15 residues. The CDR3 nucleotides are TGTGCCAGCAGTGCTAGACAGGCCCCCTATTCACCCCTCCACTTT. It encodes CASSARQAPYSPLHF.

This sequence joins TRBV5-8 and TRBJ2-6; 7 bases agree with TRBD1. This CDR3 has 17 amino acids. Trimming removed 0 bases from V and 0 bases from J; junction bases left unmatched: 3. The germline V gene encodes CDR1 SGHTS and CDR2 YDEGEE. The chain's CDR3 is CASSLVRDSSGANVLTF. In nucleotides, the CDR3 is TGTGCCAGCAGCTTGGTACGGGACAGCTCTGGGGCCAACGTCCTGACTTTC.

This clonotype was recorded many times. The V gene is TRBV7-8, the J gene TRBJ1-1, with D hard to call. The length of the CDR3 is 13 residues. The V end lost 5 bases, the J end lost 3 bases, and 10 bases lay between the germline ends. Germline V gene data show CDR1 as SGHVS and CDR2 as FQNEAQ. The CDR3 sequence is CASSRDGDTEAFF. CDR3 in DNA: TGTGCCAGCAGCCGTGACGGGGACACTGAAGCTTTCTTT.

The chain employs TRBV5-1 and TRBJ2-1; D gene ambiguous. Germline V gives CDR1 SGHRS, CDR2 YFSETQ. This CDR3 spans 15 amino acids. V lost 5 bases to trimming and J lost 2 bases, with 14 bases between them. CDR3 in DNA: TGCGCCAGCAGGGCCAGAGGTAGGGCCTACAATGAGCAGTTCTTC. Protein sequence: CASRARGRAYNEQFF.

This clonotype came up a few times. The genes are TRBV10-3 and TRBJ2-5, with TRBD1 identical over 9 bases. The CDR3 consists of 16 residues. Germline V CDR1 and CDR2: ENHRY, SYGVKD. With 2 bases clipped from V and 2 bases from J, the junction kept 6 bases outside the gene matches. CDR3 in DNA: TGTGCCATCAGTGAGGGGACAGGGTCAGGACAAGAGACCCAGTACTTC. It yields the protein CAISEGTGSGQETQYF.

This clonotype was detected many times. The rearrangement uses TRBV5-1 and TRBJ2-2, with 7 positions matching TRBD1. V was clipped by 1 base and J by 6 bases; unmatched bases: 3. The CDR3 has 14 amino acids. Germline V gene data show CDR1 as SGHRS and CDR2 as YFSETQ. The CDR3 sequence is CASSLTGVAGELFF. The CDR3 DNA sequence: TGCGCCAGCAGCTTGACAGGGGTTGCCGGGGAGCTGTTTTTT.

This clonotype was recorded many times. CDR3 in amino acids: CASSFAQTAYNEQFF. The CDR3 DNA reads TGTGCCAGCAGTTTTGCGCAGACCGCCTACAATGAGCAGTTCTTC. The rearrangement links TRBV27 to TRBJ2-1; unclear D gene. The V end was cut by 3 bases, the J end by 2 bases, with 11 bases between. Germline CDR1 is MNHEY and CDR2 is SMNVEV (reference sequence). This CDR3 region has 15 residues.

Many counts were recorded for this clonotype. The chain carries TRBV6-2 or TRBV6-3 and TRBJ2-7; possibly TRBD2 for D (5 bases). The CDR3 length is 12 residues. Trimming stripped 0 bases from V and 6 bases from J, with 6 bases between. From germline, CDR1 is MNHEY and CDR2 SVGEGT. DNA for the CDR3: TGTGCCAGCAGTTACTCGAGGGCCGAGCAGTACTTC. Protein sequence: CASSYSRAEQYF.

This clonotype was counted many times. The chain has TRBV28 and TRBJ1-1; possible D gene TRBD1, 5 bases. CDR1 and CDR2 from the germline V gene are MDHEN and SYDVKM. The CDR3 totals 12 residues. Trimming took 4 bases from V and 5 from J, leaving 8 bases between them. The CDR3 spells CASSSGVTEAFF. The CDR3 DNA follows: TGTGCCAGCAGTTCGGGGGTTACTGAAGCTTTCTTT. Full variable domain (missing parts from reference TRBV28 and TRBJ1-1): DVKVTQSSRYLVKRTGEKVFLECVQDMDHENMFWYRQDPGLGLRLIYFSYDVKMKEKGDIPEGYSVSREKKERFSLILESASTNQTSMYLCASSSGVTEAFFGQGTRLTVV.

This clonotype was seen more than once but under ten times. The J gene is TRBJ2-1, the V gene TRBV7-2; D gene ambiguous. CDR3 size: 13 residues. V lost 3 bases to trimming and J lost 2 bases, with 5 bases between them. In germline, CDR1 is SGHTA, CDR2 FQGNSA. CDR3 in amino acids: CASSLETYNEQFF. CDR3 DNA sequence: TGTGCCAGCAGCTTGGAGACCTACAATGAGCAGTTCTTC.

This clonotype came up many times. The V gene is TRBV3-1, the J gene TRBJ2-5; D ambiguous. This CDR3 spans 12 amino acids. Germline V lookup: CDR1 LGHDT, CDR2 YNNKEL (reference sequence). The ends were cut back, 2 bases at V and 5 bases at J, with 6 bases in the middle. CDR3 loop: CASSQIRETQYF. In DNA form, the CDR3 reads TGTGCCAGCAGCCAAATCCGCGAGACCCAGTACTTC.

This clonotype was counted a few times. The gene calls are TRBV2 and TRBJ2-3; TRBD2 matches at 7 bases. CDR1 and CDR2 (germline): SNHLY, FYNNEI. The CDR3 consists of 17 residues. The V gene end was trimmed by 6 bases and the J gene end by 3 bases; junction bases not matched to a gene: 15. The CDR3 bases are TGTGCCAGCAGGACTACGGGACTAACGGGGGGAACAGATACGCAGTATTTT. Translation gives CASRTTGLTGGTDTQYF.